These 10 T cell receptor beta chains were all obtained from the same sample, sequenced in a study of PD-1 blockade in mismatch repair-deficient tumors (dated by TCRdb to 2016 to 2017). The library was generated by the immunoSEQ multiplex PCR assay. Not all clones reach the TCRdb copy of this immuneACCESS table, which keeps in-frame sequences only. Checked studies attribute under half of the gap to unresolved V genes and leave the rest unexplained. The sample table lists about 120,000 clones, about 80% of them with a count of one. About 4.5% of the sample is in the top ten clones. The starting material was peripheral blood, obtained approximately 14 months after starting pembrolizumab. All receptors derive from an adult with mismatch repair-deficient cancer.

The genes are TRBV29-1 and TRBJ2-1, with 15 bases that match TRBD2. From germline, CDR1 is SQVTM and CDR2 ANQGSEA. V trimming: 4 bases; J trimming: 7 bases; junction bases outside the gene matches: 2. CDR3 size: 14 residues. This CDR3 reads CSVGTSGRGNEQFF. The CDR3 DNA reads as TGCAGCGTTGGGACTAGCGGGAGGGGAAATGAGCAGTTCTTC.

This clone was observed once. This chain joins TRBV9 and TRBJ2-6; 10 nucleotides match TRBD1. Germline V gene sequence: CDR1 SGDLS, CDR2 YYNGEE. The CDR3 has 19 residues. V trimming: 4 bases; J trimming: 0 bases; junction bases outside the gene matches: 10. CDR3 bases: TGTGCCAGCAGCCTTTCCTTGGACAGGGGGAGCTCTGGGGCCAACGTCCTGACTTTC. The encoded protein is CASSLSLDRGSSGANVLTF.

The chain combines TRBV7-6 with TRBJ2-3; 12 nucleotides match TRBD2. Trimming cost V 5 bases and J 5 bases; bases outside gene matches: 5. The CDR3 totals 15 residues. Germline values: CDR1 SGHVS, CDR2 FNYEAQ. CDR3 protein: CASSRTSGTGDTQYF. CDR3 bases: TGTGCCAGCAGCCGGACTAGCGGGACTGGAGATACGCAGTATTTT.

This chain uses TRBV2 with TRBJ2-3; D is undetermined. The germline gives CDR1 SNHLY, CDR2 FYNNEI. With 3 bases removed from V and 3 bases from J, the gap between germline ends came to 16 bases. The CDR3 is 16 residues long. CDR3 nucleotides: TGTGCCAGCAGTGATGTTGACTTAACGAAAACAGATACGCAGTATTTT. It yields the protein CASSDVDLTKTDTQYF.

The chain couples TRBV5-5 to TRBJ2-3; maybe TRBD2 (5 bases). The CDR3 is 13 residues long. Looked up from germline, CDR1 is SGHKS and CDR2 is YYEKEE (reference sequence). Trimming pared 2 bases from V and 6 bases from J, leaving 10 bases between. The CDR3 is CASSLTSWDTQYF. The CDR3 DNA follows: TGTGCCAGCAGCTTAACTAGTTGGGATACGCAGTATTTT.

The table lists this clone with a few counts. The rearrangement uses TRBV7-3 and TRBJ2-2; 9 nucleotides align to TRBD1. The CDR3 totals 15 residues. CDR1 SGHTA and CDR2 FQGTGA come from the germline V gene. Trimming removed 2 bases from V and 4 bases from J; junction bases left unmatched: 2. The DNA of the CDR3 is TGTGCCAGCAGCTTAGCGACAGGGGGCACCGGGGAGCTGTTTTTT. Translated, it gives CASSLATGGTGELFF.

This clone was detected only once. J is TRBJ2-7 and V is TRBV5-1; D is possibly TRBD2 (6 bases). This CDR3 comprises 13 residues. Germline V gene data show CDR1 as SGHRS and CDR2 as YFSETQ. V lost 7 bases to trimming and J lost 2 bases, with 13 bases between them. For the CDR3, the DNA is TGCGCCAGCGTAGCGGATCTAACCTACGAGCAGTACTTC. Translation: CASVADLTYEQYF.

This clone has a single count. The chain couples TRBV2 to TRBJ1-4; D unresolved. The germline gives CDR1 SNHLY, CDR2 FYNNEI. The CDR3 spans 14 residues. V was cut by 3 bases and J by 3 bases, with 8 bases left in between. This CDR3 is CASSDGVPNEKLFF. The CDR3 nucleotides read TGTGCCAGCAGTGATGGGGTTCCTAATGAAAAACTGTTTTTT.

J is TRBJ2-5 and V is TRBV13, with 7 bases that match TRBD1. Matching the DNA end better, TRBJ2-7 makes the J call doubtful. There are 16 residues in the CDR3. Germline values: CDR1 PRHDT, CDR2 FYEKMQ (reference sequence). CDR3 sequence: CASSLVRTGQSYEQYF. In DNA form, the CDR3 reads TGTGCCAGCAGCTTAGTTAGGACAGGTCAATCCTACGAGCAGTACTTC.

This clone showed up just once. The chain combines TRBV7-2 with TRBJ2-7; 7 nucleotides line up with TRBD2. The CDR3 runs 16 residues. Looked up from germline, CDR1 is SGHTA and CDR2 is FQGNSA. V lost 5 bases to trimming and J lost 4 bases; unmatched junction nucleotides: 14. CDR3 nucleotides: TGTGCCAGCAGCGTTGGGAGGGGTGGATATTCGTACGAGCAGTACTTC. Protein: CASSVGRGGYSYEQYF.